One and the same sample provided the 32 T cell receptor beta chains below, sequenced in a study of blood T cells in healthy people across ages. Using a J-beta primer mix together with a sample-barcoded 5' primer, a second PCR was run for 7 to 11 cycles. TCRdb ran MiXCR on the 5' RACE reads and lists one entry per CDR3 protein. The sample carries some 1.5 million distinct CDR3 sequences, about 42% recorded once. Sequencing was done on a sample of blood. The receptor set was obtained from a woman under 30 in good health.

Written as DNA, the CDR3 is TGTGCCAGCAGCCCGCGCTATCCGGGACTGCAGTACTTC. Protein sequence: CASSPRYPGLQYF. The chain uses TRBV3-1 and TRBJ2-4; the D gene is possibly TRBD2 (6 bases). CDR3 length: 13 residues. Germline V gene data show CDR1 as LGHDT and CDR2 as YNNKEL (reference sequence). V lost 4 bases, J lost 13 bases, and 17 bases lay in between.

The chain employs TRBV6-5 and TRBJ2-4; D tentatively reads TRBD1 or TRBD2 (5 bases each). The germline V gene has CDR1 MNHEY and CDR2 SVGAGI. The CDR3 has 14 amino acids. V was trimmed by 5 bases and J by 3 bases, leaving 11 bases between them. CDR3 nucleotides: TGTGCCAGCAGTCCCCGGGACGGCAAAAACATTCAGTACTTC. Residues: CASSPRDGKNIQYF.

This chain uses TRBV5-1 with TRBJ2-1, with 14 bases aligning to TRBD2. Germline lookup yields CDR1 SGHRS and CDR2 YFSETQ. V trimming: 3 bases; J trimming: 12 bases; junction bases outside the gene matches: 5. The CDR3 extends over 14 amino acids. This CDR3 is CASSSETSGRGQFF. The CDR3 DNA reads as TGCGCCAGCAGCTCAGAGACTAGCGGGAGGGGGCAGTTCTTC.

The chain is built from TRBV4-2 and TRBJ2-2, with 7 bases that match TRBD1. With 2 bases clipped from V and 8 bases from J, the junction kept 2 bases outside the gene matches. The CDR3 has 13 residues. The V gene's germline CDR1 is LGHNA and CDR2 YNFKEQ. For the CDR3, the DNA is TGTGCCAGCAGCCAATCGACAGGGGGGGAGCTGTTTTTT. Protein sequence: CASSQSTGGELFF.

This chain joins TRBV20-1 and TRBJ1-2, with D possibly being TRBD1 (5 bases). The germline V gene has CDR1 DFQATT and CDR2 SNEGSKA (reference sequence). V gave up 5 bases and J gave up 2 bases, with 12 bases separating them. The CDR3 length is 13 residues. This chain's CDR3 is CSAGDFLNYGYTF. CDR3 nucleotides: TGCAGTGCTGGGGACTTTCTAAACTATGGCTACACCTTC.

The table lists this clonotype with a few counts. The genes are TRBV7-8 and TRBJ1-2, with unresolved D. The V and J ends lost 4 bases and 4 bases respectively, with 10 bases between them. The germline V gene has CDR1 SGHVS and CDR2 FQNEAQ. CDR3 length equals 13 residues. CDR3 amino acids: CASSSASGYGYTF. The CDR3 bases are TGTGCCAGCAGCTCAGCTAGCGGCTATGGCTACACCTTC.

The V gene is TRBV20-1, the J gene TRBJ2-6; D is perhaps TRBD1 (6 bases). Germline V gene lookup returns CDR1 DFQATT and CDR2 SNEGSKA (reference sequence). The V gene lost 2 bases and the J gene lost 8 bases, with 10 bases spanning the gap. This CDR3 comprises 13 residues. Here the CDR3 reads CSARNRVSNVLTF. DNA for the CDR3: TGCAGTGCTAGAAACAGGGTGTCCAACGTCCTGACTTTC.

This clonotype was observed a handful of times. The chain employs TRBV6-6 and TRBJ2-5, with D tentatively TRBD1 (5 bases). V lost 2 bases to trimming and J lost 2 bases, with 12 bases between them. There are 15 residues in the CDR3. In germline, CDR1 is MNHNY, CDR2 SVGAGI (reference sequence). This chain's CDR3 is CASSYRWAGQETQYF. CDR3 sequence (DNA): TGTGCCAGCAGTTACCGATGGGCAGGGCAAGAGACCCAGTACTTC.

The genes are TRBV7-8 and TRBJ2-3; 9 bases agree with TRBD2. The CDR3 sequence is 14 residues long. With V trimmed by 2 bases and J by 7 bases, 4 bases remained unmatched. CDR1 is SGHVS, CDR2 FQNEAQ, per germline. For the CDR3, the DNA is TGTGCCAGCAGCTTAAAACTAGCGGGCTATACGCAGTATTTT. This translates into CASSLKLAGYTQYF.

Only a few counts were recorded for this clonotype. V gene TRBV28 combines with J gene TRBJ2-7; the match to TRBD2 covers 13 bases. Trimming at V came to 9 bases and at J to 4 bases, leaving 12 bases not matched to a gene. CDR1 is MDHEN and CDR2 is SYDVKM in the germline V gene. This CDR3 is built from 16 residues. CDR3 sequence: CASSPVGTSGTYEQYF. In DNA form, the CDR3 reads TGTGCCAGTAGTCCGGTGGGGACTAGCGGGACTTACGAGCAGTACTTC.

CDR3 coding DNA: TGTGCCAGCAGCTACAGGGGAATCCTCTACGAGCAGTACTTC. Its protein product is CASSYRGILYEQYF. The rearrangement links TRBV14 to TRBJ2-7; 7 bases line up with TRBD1. V lost 5 bases, J lost 3 bases, and 7 bases stayed unmatched. This CDR3 region has 14 residues. Germline lookup yields CDR1 SGHDN and CDR2 FVKESK.

The J gene is TRBJ2-4, the V gene TRBV6-2 or TRBV6-3, with D possibly TRBD2 on 6 matching bases. CDR3 size: 14 residues. The ends were cut back, 2 bases at V and 6 bases at J, with 11 bases in the middle. CDR1 and CDR2 from the germline V gene are MNHEY and SVGEGT. CDR3 loop: CASSYGGRTNIQYF. In nucleotides, the CDR3 is TGTGCCAGCAGTTACGGAGGGAGGACAAACATTCAGTACTTC.

The chain carries TRBV27 and TRBJ1-6; 8 bases fit TRBD1. CDR3 length: 18 residues. Germline V CDR1 and CDR2: MNHEY, SMNVEV (reference sequence). V shed 5 bases and J 0 bases; nucleotides not matched to a gene: 9. CDR3: CASSLQTGGSSYNSPLHF. The CDR3 DNA reads TGTGCCAGCAGTCTCCAAACAGGGGGGAGCTCCTATAATTCACCCCTCCACTTT.

This clonotype appeared a few times. The chain links TRBV7-2 to TRBJ2-7; D is unclear. Between the trimmed V and J ends, which lost 5 bases and 3 bases, there was a span of 17 bases. Germline CDR1 and CDR2: SGHTA and FQGNSA. The CDR3 is made up of 15 amino acids. CDR3 amino acids: CASSTTAYLHYEQYF. CDR3 nucleotides: TGTGCCAGCAGCACGACGGCGTATCTCCACTACGAGCAGTACTTC. The full variable domain, with the rest looked up from reference TRBV7-2 and TRBJ2-7, is GAGVSQSPSNKVTEKGKDVELRCDPISGHTALYWYRQSLGQGLEFLIYFQGNSAPDKSGLPSDRFSAERTGGSVSTLTIQRTQQEDSAVYLCASSTTAYLHYEQYFGPGTRLTVT.

This chain links TRBV7-6 with TRBJ2-3, with D perhaps TRBD2 (6 bases). Trimming took 5 bases from V and 2 from J, leaving 14 bases between them. Per the germline V gene, CDR1 is SGHVS and CDR2 is FNYEAQ. The CDR3 has 15 amino acids. The CDR3 protein is CASSPNSGYTDTQYF. The CDR3 region has the DNA TGTGCCAGCAGCCCCAATAGCGGTTACACAGATACGCAGTATTTT.

The J gene is TRBJ2-7, the V gene TRBV10-1; tentative D call: TRBD1 (6 bases). The CDR3 is 16 amino acids. V lost 2 bases, J lost 0 bases, and 14 bases lay in between. Germline V lookup: CDR1 WNHNN, CDR2 SYGVQD (reference sequence). The CDR3 spells CASSETPYRDSYEQYF. DNA of the CDR3: TGCGCCAGCAGTGAGACCCCTTACAGGGACTCCTACGAGCAGTACTTC.

This clonotype was counted a few times. DNA for the CDR3: TGCAGTGCTACCCCGTTGGGGGGAGTCTATGGCTACACCTTC. It specifies CSATPLGGVYGYTF. The genes are TRBV20-1 and TRBJ1-2; TRBD1 might be the D (5 bases). V lost 4 bases and J 4 bases, leaving 16 bases between the germline ends. The CDR3 covers 14 residues. Looked up from germline, CDR1 is DFQATT and CDR2 is SNEGSKA (reference sequence).

This clonotype was observed a few times. The CDR3 loop is CASSKKGINTEAFF. The CDR3 DNA reads as TGTGCCAGCAGCAAAAAGGGGATCAACACTGAAGCTTTCTTT. The chain is built from TRBV21-1 and TRBJ1-1; TRBD1 is taken as the D call from the table, unchecked against the DNA. TRBV21-1 is tagged as a pseudogene. CDR3 length: 14 amino acids.

V usage is TRBV12-3 or TRBV12-4 and J usage is TRBJ1-1; 9 positions match TRBD1. V shed 6 bases, J shed 4 bases, and the junction held 18 bases outside the gene matches. The CDR3 loop spans 18 amino acids. The CDR3 coding sequence is TGTGCCAGCAGGCACTCACAGGGGGCGATATCAGTGTTCACTGAAGCTTTCTTT. Residues: CASRHSQGAISVFTEAFF.

The chain couples TRBV29-1 to TRBJ1-2; TRBD1 is a possible D gene (5 bases). V lost 1 base, J lost 1 base, and 13 bases lay in between. Germline CDR1 is SQVTM and CDR2 is ANQGSEA. The length of the CDR3 is 15 residues. The CDR3 spells CSVEGGGVYNYGYTF. Here the CDR3 DNA reads TGCAGCGTTGAAGGTGGGGGGGTATATAACTATGGCTACACCTTC.

Regarding this clonotype: The conserved final phenylalanine or tryptophan is absent from the CDR3, which likely points to a read error. V gene TRBV5-1 combines with J gene TRBJ1-2; D ambiguous. The V and J ends lost 4 bases and 2 bases respectively, with 9 bases between them. Germline V gene sequence: CDR1 SGHRS, CDR2 YFSETQ. CDR3 length equals 13 residues. CDR3 sequence reads: CASSTDGNYGYTL. In nucleotides, the CDR3 is TGCGCCAGCAGCACAGACGGGAACTATGGCTACACCCTC.

The V call is TRBV21-1, the J call TRBJ2-3; TRBD1, the table's D call, lacks a check against the DNA. TRBV21-1 is reported as a pseudogene. The CDR3 runs 15 residues. CDR3 in amino acids: CASSKGKRGKDTQYF. DNA of the CDR3: TGTGCCAGCAGCAAAGGAAAGAGGGGGAAAGATACGCAGTATTTT.

This clonotype has just a few counts. This chain links TRBV9 with TRBJ1-2, with a weak D call TRBD1 (6 bases). CDR1 SGDLS and CDR2 YYNGEE come from the germline V gene. The CDR3 length is 15 residues. V gave up 0 bases and J gave up 7 bases, with 16 bases separating them. CDR3 region: CASSVVVGGHTGYTF. The CDR3 DNA reads as TGTGCCAGCAGCGTAGTTGTAGGGGGACACACTGGCTACACCTTC.

This clonotype was found a few times. The rearrangement links TRBV20-1 to TRBJ2-2, with 8 bases lining up with TRBD1. Germline V gives CDR1 DFQATT, CDR2 SNEGSKA (reference sequence). After removal of 2 bases from V and 3 bases from J, the junction contained 2 bases not matched to a gene. The CDR3 totals 14 residues. CDR3 loop: CSARRTGHTGELFF. The CDR3 coding sequence is TGCAGTGCTAGACGGACAGGGCACACCGGGGAGCTGTTTTTT.

The DNA for the CDR3 is TGTGCCATCAGTGAGGCCTCCGGGACAAGCTCTGGAAACACCATATATTTT. It specifies CAISEASGTSSGNTIYF. The chain links TRBV10-3 to TRBJ1-3, with D possibly being TRBD1 (6 bases). The CDR3 runs 17 residues. The germline V gene encodes CDR1 ENHRY and CDR2 SYGVKD. Trimming shortened V by 2 bases and J by 0 bases, and 14 bases separated the two germline ends.

This clonotype showed up just a few times. The chain uses TRBV7-2 and TRBJ2-3; no reliable D call. CDR3 length equals 15 residues. Trimming shortened V by 5 bases and J by 4 bases, and 16 bases separated the two germline ends. The germline CDR1 and CDR2 sequences are SGHTA and FQGNSA. This chain's CDR3 is CASSPYVARADTQYF. CDR3 nucleotides: TGTGCCAGCAGCCCGTATGTCGCCCGGGCAGATACGCAGTATTTT.

This clonotype was seen more than once but under ten times. The rearrangement uses TRBV20-1 and TRBJ1-5; the match to TRBD1 covers 7 bases. With V trimmed by 3 bases and J by 2 bases, 10 bases remained unmatched. Germline lookup yields CDR1 DFQATT and CDR2 SNEGSKA (reference sequence). The CDR3 contains 16 residues. The chain's CDR3 is CSARWGAGGGNQPQHF. CDR3 sequence (DNA): TGCAGTGCTAGGTGGGGGGCAGGGGGAGGCAATCAGCCCCAGCATTTT.

The rearrangement uses TRBV6-2 or TRBV6-3 and TRBJ1-5; D uncertain. V was trimmed by 6 bases and J by 4 bases, leaving 13 bases between them. Germline CDR1 is MNHEY and CDR2 is SVGEGT. The CDR3 is 14 amino acids. In DNA, the CDR3 is TGTGCCAGCAGCCTCATCGGACGGAATCAGCCCCAGCATTTT. Its translation: CASSLIGRNQPQHF.

The J gene is TRBJ2-3, the V gene TRBV10-3; D remains unclear. This CDR3 spans 12 amino acids. V was cut by 7 bases and J by 9 bases, with 14 bases left in between. CDR1 and CDR2 from the germline V gene are ENHRY and SYGVKD. CDR3 region: CAINDWVGTQYF. The CDR3 nucleotides are TGTGCCATCAACGACTGGGTGGGAACGCAGTATTTT.

The chain joins TRBV20-1 to TRBJ2-1; TRBD1 matches at 7 bases. The germline V gene encodes CDR1 DFQATT and CDR2 SNEGSKA (reference sequence). The CDR3 is 16 amino acids. After removal of 5 bases from V and 0 bases from J, the junction contained 10 bases not matched to a gene. CDR3 sequence: CSAYFQTGSSYNEQFF. In DNA, the CDR3 is TGCAGTGCTTATTTCCAGACAGGGAGCTCCTACAATGAGCAGTTCTTC.

The genes are TRBV18 and TRBJ2-1; 9 positions match TRBD2. The CDR3 sequence is 15 residues long. Trimming cost V 0 bases and J 4 bases; bases outside gene matches: 1. Per the germline V gene, CDR1 is KGHSH and CDR2 is LQKENI. CDR3 DNA sequence: TGTGCCAGCTCACCACCGACTAGCGGATACAATGAGCAGTTCTTC. This codes for CASSPPTSGYNEQFF.

V gene TRBV7-2 combines with J gene TRBJ1-1; D is ambiguous. Trimming took off 11 bases at V and 1 base at J, with 11 bases between the two ends. The V gene's germline CDR1 is SGHTA and CDR2 FQGNSA. The CDR3 length is 12 residues. The CDR3 DNA sequence: TGTGCCGTCGGGGTGGGGAACACTGAAGCTTTCTTT. Its translation: CAVGVGNTEAFF.